This T cell receptor beta chain was sequenced for a study of cytomegalovirus exposure and HLA in healthy donors. Findings of the study overall: The classifier was said to identify cytomegalovirus status with high specificity and sensitivity. Associated with HLA alleles at 0.05 false discovery rate in a later analysis were some 16,000 TCR beta sequences. It was in a later analysis that TCR association rates were seen to vary by HLA locus, highest for DRB1 and lowest for HLA-C.

Details on this clone: The antigen is undetermined.

The germline V gene has CDR1 MDHEN and CDR2 SYDVKM. CDR3 length equals 16 residues. Unmatched junction bases numbered 7, after V lost 6 bases and J lost 3 bases. Both 60 Vbeta primers and 13 Jbeta primers went into the PCR. Profiled with immunoSEQ multiplex PCR; TCRdb holds only in-frame clones, not every one. The data hold about 200,000 clones, with about four fifths observed a single time. The sequencing sample was made of PBMCs. This sequence originates from a man aged 25-40 years in good health and CMV-seronegative. The chain joins TRBV28 to TRBJ2-2; 10 bases map to TRBD1. The CDR3 reads CASRTVDRGDTGELFF. As DNA, the CDR3 is TGTGCCAGCAGAACTGTGGACAGGGGGGACACCGGGGAGCTGTTTTTT.